There are many counts of the clone carrying this T cell receptor (beta chain). The junction had 6 bases not matched to a gene; V was cut back by 4 bases and J by 3 bases. In germline, CDR1 is SQVTM, CDR2 ANQGSEA. This CDR3 has 14 amino acids. TCRdb reprocessed the 5' RACE reads with MiXCR, giving one entry per CDR3 protein. Of approximately 700,000 distinct CDR3 sequences listed, approximately 6% were seen once; the top ten hold roughly 1.8%. This sample stems from a study of identical twins. Material: naive T cells sorted from blood. This clonotype was sampled from a man aged 18 to 30 in good health. This chain links TRBV29-1 with TRBJ2-1; 7 bases are shared with TRBD2. CDR3 coding DNA: TGCAGCGTTGTTCGGGAGGCCCACTACAATGAGCAGTTCTTC. It encodes CSVVREAHYNEQFF.